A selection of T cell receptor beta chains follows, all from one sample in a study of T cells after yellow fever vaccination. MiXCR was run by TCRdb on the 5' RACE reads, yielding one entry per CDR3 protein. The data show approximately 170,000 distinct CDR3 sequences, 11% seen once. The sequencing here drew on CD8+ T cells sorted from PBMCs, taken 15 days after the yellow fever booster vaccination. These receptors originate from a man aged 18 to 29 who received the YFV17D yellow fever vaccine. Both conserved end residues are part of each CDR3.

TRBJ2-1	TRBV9	CASSFGGTSYNEQFF
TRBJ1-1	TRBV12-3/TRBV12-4	CATSGGLGNTEAFF
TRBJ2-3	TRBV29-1	CSVGGNTDTQYF
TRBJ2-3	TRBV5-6	CASSHLGDTQYF
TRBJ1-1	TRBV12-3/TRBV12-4	CASSFEGLNTEAFF
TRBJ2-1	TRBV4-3	CASSPGTATYNEQFF
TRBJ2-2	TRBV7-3	CASSFIMGELFF
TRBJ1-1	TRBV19	CASTYRLNTEAFF
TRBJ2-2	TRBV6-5	CASSYALNTGELFF
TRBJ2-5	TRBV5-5	CASSPPGGPDRETQYF
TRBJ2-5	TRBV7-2	CASSSGTLWGNQETQYF
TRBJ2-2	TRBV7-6	CASSLAPLDTGELFF
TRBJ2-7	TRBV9	CASARGDSVSYEQYF
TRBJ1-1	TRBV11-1	CASSLNYWQLPFTEAFF
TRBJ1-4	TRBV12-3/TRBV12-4	CASRPGGPNEKLFF
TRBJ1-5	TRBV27	CASRGGGQPQHF
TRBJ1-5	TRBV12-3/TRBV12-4	CASRGGSGNQPQHF
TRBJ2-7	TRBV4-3	CASSLSGGTYEQYF
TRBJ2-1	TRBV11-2	CASSLRVAGVNEQFF
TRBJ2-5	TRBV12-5	CASGFWDRDLRETQYF
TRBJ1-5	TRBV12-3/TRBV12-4	CASSLMGDSNQPQHF
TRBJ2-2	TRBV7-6	CASLWGELFF